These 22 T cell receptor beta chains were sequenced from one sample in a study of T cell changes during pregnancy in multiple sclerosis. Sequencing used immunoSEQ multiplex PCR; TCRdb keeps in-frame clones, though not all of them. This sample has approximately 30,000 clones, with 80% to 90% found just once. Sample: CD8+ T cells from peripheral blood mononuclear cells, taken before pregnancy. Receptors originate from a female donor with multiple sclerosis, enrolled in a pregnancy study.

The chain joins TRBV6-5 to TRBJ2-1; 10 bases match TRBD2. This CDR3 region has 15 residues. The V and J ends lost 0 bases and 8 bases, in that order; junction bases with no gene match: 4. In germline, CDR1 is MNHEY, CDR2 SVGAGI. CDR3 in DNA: TGTGCCAGCAGTTACTCGTCTAGCGGGAGCTATGAGCAGTTCTTC. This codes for CASSYSSSGSYEQFF.

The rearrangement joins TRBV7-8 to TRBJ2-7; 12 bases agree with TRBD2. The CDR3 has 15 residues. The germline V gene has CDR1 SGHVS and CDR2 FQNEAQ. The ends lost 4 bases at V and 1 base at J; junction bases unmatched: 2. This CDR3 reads CASSYGLAGSYEQYF. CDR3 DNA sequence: TGTGCCAGCAGCTACGGACTAGCGGGATCCTACGAGCAGTACTTC.

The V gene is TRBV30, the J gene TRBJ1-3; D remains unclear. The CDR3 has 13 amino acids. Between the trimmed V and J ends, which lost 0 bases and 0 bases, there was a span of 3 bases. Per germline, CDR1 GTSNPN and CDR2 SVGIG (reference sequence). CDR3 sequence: CAWSVLSGNTIYF. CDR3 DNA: TGTGCCTGGAGTGTTCTCTCTGGAAACACCATATATTTT. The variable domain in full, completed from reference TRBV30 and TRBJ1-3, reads SQTIHQWPATLVQPVGSPLSLECTVEGTSNPNLYWYRQAAGRGLQLLFYSVGIGQISSEVPQNLSASRPQDRQFILSSKKLLLSDSGFYLCAWSVLSGNTIYFGEGSWLTVV.

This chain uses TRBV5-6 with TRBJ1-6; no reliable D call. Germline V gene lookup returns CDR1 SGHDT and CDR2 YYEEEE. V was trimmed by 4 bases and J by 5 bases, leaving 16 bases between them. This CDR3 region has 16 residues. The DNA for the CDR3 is TGTGCCAGCAGCCCGTCCGGGAGGTCCCATAATTCACCCCTCCACTTT. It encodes CASSPSGRSHNSPLHF.

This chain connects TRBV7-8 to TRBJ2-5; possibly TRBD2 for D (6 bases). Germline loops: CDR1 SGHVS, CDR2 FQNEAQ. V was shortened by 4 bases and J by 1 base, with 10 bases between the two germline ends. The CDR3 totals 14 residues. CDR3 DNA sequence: TGTGCCAGCAGCTCGGAGCGGGCCCAAGAGACCCAGTACTTC. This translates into CASSSERAQETQYF.

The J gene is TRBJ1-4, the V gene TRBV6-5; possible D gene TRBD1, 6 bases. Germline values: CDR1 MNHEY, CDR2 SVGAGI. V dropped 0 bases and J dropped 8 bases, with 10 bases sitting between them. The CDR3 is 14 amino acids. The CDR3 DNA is TGTGCCAGCAGTTACTCGATAACAGGGGAAAAACTGTTTTTT. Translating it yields CASSYSITGEKLFF.

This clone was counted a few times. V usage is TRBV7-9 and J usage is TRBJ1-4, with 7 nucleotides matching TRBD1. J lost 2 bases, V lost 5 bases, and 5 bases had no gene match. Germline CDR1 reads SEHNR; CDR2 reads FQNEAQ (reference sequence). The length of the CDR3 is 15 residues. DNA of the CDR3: TGTGCCAGCAGCCCGTTGACAGGGACTAATGAAAAACTGTTTTTT. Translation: CASSPLTGTNEKLFF. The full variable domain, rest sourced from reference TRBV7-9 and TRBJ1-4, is DTGVSQNPRHKITKRGQNVTFRCDPISEHNRLYWYRQTLGQGPEFLTYFQNEAQLEKSRLLSDRFSAERPKGSFSTLEIQRTEQGDSAMYLCASSPLTGTNEKLFFGSGTQLSVL.

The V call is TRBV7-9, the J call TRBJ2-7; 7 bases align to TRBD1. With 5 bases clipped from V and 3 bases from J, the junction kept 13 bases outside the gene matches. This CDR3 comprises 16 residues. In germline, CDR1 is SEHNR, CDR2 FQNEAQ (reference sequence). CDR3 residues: CASSPPIWGQHYEQYF. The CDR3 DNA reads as TGTGCCAGCAGCCCCCCCATCTGGGGACAGCACTACGAGCAGTACTTC.

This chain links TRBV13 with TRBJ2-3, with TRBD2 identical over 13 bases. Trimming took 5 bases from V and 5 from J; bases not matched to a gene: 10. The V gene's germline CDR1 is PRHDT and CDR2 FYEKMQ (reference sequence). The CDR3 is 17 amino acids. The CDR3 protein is CASSVHSGLAGVDTQYF. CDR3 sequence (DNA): TGTGCCAGCAGCGTCCATTCCGGACTAGCGGGAGTAGATACGCAGTATTTT.

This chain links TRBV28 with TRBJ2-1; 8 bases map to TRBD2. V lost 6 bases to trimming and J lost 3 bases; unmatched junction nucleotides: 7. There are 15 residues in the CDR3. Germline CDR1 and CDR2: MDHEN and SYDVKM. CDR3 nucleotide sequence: TGTGCCAGCAGCCCCACCAGCGGGGGCTACAATGAGCAGTTCTTC. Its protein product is CASSPTSGGYNEQFF.

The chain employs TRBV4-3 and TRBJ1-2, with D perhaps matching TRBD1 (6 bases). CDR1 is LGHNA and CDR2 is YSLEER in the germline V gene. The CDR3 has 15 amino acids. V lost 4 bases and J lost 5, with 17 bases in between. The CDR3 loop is CASSPDLGAVYGYTF. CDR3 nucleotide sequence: TGCGCCAGCAGCCCCGACCTGGGGGCAGTTTATGGCTACACCTTC.

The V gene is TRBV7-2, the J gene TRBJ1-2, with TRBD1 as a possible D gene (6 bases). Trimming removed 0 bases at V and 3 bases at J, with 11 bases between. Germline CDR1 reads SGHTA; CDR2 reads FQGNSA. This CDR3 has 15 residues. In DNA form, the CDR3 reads TGTGCCAGCAGCTTAGCCCCAGGGGTGGACTATGGCTACACCTTC. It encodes CASSLAPGVDYGYTF.

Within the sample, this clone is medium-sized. CDR3 nucleotides: TGTGCCAGCAGCTGGCTAGGTTACAATGAGCAGTTCTTC. Translating it yields CASSWLGYNEQFF. V usage is TRBV5-6 and J usage is TRBJ2-1; no reliable D call. Trimming removed 3 bases at V and 4 bases at J, with 8 bases between. Germline-derived CDR1 and CDR2 are SGHDT and YYEEEE. CDR3 length: 13 residues. Full variable domain (missing parts from reference TRBV5-6 and TRBJ2-1): DAGVTQSPTHLIKTRGQQVTLRCSPKSGHDTVSWYQQALGQGPQFIFQYYEEEERQRGNFPDRFSGHQFPNYSSELNVNALLLGDSALYLCASSWLGYNEQFFGPGTRLTVL.

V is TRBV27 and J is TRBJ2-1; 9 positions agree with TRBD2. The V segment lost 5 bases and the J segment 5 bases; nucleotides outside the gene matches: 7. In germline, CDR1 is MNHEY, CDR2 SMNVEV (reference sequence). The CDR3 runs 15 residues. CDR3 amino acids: CASSTLAGANNEQFF. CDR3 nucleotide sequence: TGTGCCAGCAGTACTTTAGCGGGGGCCAACAATGAGCAGTTCTTC.

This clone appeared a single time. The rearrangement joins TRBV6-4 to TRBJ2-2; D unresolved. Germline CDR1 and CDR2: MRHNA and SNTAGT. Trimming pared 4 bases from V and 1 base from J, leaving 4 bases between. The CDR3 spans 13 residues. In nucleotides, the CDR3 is TGTGCCAGCAGTGGACAGAACACCGGGGAGCTGTTTTTT. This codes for CASSGQNTGELFF.

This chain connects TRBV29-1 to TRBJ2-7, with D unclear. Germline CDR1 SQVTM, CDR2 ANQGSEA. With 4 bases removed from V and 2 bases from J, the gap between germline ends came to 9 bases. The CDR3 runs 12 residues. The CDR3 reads CSVVVSAYEQYF. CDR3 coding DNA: TGCAGCGTTGTCGTCAGCGCCTACGAGCAGTACTTC.

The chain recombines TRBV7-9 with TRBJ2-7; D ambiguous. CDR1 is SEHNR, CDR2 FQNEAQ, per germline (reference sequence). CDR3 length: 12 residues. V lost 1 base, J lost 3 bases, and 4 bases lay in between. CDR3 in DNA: TGTGCCAGCAGCTTAGGGAGCTACGAGCAGTACTTC. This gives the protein CASSLGSYEQYF.

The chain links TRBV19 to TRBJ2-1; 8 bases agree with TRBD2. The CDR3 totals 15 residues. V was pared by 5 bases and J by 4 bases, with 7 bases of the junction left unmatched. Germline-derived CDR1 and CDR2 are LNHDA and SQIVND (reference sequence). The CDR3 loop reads CASSGLAGLYNEQFF. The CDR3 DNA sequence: TGTGCCAGTAGTGGGCTAGCGGGCTTATACAATGAGCAGTTCTTC.

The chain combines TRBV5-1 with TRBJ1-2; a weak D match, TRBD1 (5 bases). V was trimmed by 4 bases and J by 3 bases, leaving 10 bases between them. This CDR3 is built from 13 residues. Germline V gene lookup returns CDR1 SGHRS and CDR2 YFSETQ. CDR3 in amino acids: CASSATEDYGYTF. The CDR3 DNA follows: TGCGCCAGCAGCGCGACAGAAGACTATGGCTACACCTTC.

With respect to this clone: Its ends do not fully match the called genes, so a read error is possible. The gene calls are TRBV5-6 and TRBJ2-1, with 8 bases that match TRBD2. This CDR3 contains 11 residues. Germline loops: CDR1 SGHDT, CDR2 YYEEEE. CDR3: CASSPGGRQVF. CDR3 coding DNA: TGTGCCAGCAGCCCGGGGGGGAGGCAAGTCTTC.

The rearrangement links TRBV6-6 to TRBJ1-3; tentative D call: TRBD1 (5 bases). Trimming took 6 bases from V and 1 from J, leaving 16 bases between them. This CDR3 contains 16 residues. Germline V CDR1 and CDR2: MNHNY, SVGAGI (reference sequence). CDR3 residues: CASSAGTGGSGNTIYF. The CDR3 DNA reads TGTGCCAGCAGCGCGGGGACTGGGGGGTCTGGAAACACCATATATTTT.

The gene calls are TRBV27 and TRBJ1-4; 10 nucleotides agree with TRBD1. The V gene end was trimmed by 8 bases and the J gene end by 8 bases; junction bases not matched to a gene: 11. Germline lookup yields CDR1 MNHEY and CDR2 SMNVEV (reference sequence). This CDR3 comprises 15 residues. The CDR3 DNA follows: TGTGCCAGCGGCCGGGACAGGGGTTTCAGGGAAAAACTGTTTTTT. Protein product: CASGRDRGFREKLFF.